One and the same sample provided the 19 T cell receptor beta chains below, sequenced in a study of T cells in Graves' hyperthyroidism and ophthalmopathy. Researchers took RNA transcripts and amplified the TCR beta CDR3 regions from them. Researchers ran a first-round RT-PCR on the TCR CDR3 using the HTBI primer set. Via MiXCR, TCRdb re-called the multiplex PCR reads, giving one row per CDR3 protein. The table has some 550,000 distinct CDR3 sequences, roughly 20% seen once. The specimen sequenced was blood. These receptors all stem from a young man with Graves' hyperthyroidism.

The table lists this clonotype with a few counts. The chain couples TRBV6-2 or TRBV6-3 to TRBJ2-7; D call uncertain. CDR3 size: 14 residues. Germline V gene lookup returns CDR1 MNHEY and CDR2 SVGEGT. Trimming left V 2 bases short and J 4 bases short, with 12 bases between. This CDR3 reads CASSYAGLGYEQYF. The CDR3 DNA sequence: TGTGCCAGCAGTTACGCTGGGCTGGGGTACGAGCAGTACTTC.

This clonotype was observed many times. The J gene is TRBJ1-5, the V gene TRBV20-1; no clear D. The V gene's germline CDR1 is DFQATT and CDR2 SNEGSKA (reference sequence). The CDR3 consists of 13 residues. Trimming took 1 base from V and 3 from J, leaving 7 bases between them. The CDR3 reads CSARGSVNQPQHF. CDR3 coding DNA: TGCAGTGCTAGAGGGTCAGTCAATCAGCCCCAGCATTTT.

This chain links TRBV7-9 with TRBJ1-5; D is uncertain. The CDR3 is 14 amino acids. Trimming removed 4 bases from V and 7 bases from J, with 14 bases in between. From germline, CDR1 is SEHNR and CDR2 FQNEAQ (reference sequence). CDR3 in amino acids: CASSSTDRPQPQHF. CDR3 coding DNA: TGTGCCAGCAGCTCAACTGATCGACCCCAGCCCCAGCATTTT.

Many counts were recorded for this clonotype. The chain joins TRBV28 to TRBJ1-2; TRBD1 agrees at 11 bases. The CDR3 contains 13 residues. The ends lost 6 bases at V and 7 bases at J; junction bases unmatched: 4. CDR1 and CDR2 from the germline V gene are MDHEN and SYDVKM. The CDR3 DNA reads TGTGCCAGCAGGGACAGGGGGCCATCTGGCTACACCTTC. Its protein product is CASRDRGPSGYTF.

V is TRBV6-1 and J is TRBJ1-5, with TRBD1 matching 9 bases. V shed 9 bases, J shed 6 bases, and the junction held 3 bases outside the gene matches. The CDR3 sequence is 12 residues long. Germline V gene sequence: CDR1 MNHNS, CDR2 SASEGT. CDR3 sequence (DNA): TGTGCCAGTGGGACAGGGAGTCAGCCCCAGCATTTT. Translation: CASGTGSQPQHF.

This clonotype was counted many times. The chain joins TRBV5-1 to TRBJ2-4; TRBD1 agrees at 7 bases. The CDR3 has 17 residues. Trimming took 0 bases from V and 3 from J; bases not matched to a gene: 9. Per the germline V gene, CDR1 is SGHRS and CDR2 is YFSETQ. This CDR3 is CASSLAYRGEGKNIQYF. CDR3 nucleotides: TGCGCCAGCAGCTTGGCCTACAGGGGAGAGGGCAAAAACATTCAGTACTTC.

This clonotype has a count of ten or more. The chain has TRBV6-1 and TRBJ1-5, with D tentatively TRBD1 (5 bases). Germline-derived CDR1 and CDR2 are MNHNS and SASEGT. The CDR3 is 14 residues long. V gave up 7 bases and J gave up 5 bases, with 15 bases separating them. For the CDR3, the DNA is TGTGCCAGCAAAGGCCCGGCCAGGGATCAGCCCCAGCATTTT. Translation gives CASKGPARDQPQHF.

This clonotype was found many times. The CDR3, as DNA: TGCAGTGCTAGGAGAGCGAGGACGGGACAGGTCGGTCAGCCCCAGCATTTT. Translated: CSARRARTGQVGQPQHF. V gene TRBV20-1 combines with J gene TRBJ1-5; 8 nucleotides align to TRBD1. The length of the CDR3 is 17 residues. The germline CDR1 and CDR2 sequences are DFQATT and SNEGSKA (reference sequence). The trim removed 3 bases at V and 6 bases at J, leaving 16 bases unmatched.

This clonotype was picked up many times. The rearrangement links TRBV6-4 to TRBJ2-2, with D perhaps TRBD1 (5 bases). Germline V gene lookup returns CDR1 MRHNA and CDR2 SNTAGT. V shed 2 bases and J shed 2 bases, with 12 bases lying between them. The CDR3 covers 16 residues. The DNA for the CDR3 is TGTGCCAGCAGTGACGGCGCGACAGTTAACACCGGGGAGCTGTTTTTT. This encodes CASSDGATVNTGELFF.

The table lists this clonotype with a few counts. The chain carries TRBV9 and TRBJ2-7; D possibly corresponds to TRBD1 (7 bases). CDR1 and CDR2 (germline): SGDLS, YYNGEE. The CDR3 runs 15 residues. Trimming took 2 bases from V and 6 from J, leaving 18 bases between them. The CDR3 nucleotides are TGTGCCAGCAGCGTCGGGGGACAGCTTTCCGGCGAGCAGTACTTC. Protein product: CASSVGGQLSGEQYF.

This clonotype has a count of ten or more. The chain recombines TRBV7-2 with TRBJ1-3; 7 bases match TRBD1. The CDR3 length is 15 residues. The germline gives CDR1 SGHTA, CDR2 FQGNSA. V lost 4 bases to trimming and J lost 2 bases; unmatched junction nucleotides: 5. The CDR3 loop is CASSSRDSPGNTIYF. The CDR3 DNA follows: TGTGCCAGCAGCTCCCGGGACAGCCCTGGAAACACCATATATTTT. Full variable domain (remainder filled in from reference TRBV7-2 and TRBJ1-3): GAGVSQSPSNKVTEKGKDVELRCDPISGHTALYWYRQSLGQGLEFLIYFQGNSAPDKSGLPSDRFSAERTGGSVSTLTIQRTQQEDSAVYLCASSSRDSPGNTIYFGEGSWLTVV.

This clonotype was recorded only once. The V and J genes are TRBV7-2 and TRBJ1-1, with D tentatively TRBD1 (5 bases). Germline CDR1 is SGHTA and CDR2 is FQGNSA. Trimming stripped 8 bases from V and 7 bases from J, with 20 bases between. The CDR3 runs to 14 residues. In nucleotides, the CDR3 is TGTGCCAGCCAAACGAGAGGGGCCGCGCTTGAAGCTTTCTTT. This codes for CASQTRGAALEAFF.

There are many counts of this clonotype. CDR3 region: CASSLAGGGKGYTF. In nucleotides, the CDR3 is TGCGCCAGCAGCTTGGCCGGGGGAGGCAAGGGCTACACCTTC. The chain is built from TRBV5-1 and TRBJ1-2; perhaps TRBD1 as D (5 bases). The CDR3 sequence is 14 residues long. V was pared by 0 bases and J by 8 bases, with 14 bases between. Germline loops: CDR1 SGHRS, CDR2 YFSETQ.

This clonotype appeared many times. The CDR3 nucleotides are TGTGCCTGGAGGGCCCCCGGGACACTAATCTATGGCTACACCTTC. Translating gives CAWRAPGTLIYGYTF. V and J are TRBV30 and TRBJ1-2; D may be TRBD1 (6 bases). From germline, CDR1 is GTSNPN and CDR2 SVGIG (reference sequence). Trimming took 3 bases from V and 4 from J, leaving 18 bases between them. This CDR3 region has 15 residues.

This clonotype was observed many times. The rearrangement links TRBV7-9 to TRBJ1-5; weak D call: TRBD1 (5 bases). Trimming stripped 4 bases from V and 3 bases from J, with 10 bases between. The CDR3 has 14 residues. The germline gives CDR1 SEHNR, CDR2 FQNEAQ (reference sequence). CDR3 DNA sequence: TGTGCCAGCAGCTCAGCAGGGTACAATCAGCCCCAGCATTTT. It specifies CASSSAGYNQPQHF.

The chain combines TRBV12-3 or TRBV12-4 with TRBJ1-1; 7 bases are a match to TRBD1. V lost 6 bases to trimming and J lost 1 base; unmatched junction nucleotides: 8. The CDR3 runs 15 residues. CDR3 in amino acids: CASRSGTAWNTEAFF. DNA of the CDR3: TGTGCCAGCAGAAGTGGGACAGCGTGGAACACTGAAGCTTTCTTT.

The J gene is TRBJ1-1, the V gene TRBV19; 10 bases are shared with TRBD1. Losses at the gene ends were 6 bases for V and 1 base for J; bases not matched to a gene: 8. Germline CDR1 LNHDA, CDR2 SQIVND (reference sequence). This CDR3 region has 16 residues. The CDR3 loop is CASSRLGTGENTEAFF. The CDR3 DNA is TGTGCCAGTAGCCGGCTCGGGACAGGGGAGAACACTGAAGCTTTCTTT.

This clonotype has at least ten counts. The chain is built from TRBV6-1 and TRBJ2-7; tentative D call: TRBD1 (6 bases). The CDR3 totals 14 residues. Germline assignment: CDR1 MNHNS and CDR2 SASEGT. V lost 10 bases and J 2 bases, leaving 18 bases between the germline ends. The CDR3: CATRAVQGPYEQYF. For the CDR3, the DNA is TGTGCCACGCGGGCCGTACAGGGACCCTACGAGCAGTACTTC.

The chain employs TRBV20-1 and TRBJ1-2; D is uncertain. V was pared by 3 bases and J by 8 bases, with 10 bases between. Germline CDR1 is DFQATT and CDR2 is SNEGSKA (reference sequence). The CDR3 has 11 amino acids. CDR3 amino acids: CSASREWGYTF. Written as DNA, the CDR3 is TGCAGTGCTAGTAGGGAGTGGGGCTACACCTTC.